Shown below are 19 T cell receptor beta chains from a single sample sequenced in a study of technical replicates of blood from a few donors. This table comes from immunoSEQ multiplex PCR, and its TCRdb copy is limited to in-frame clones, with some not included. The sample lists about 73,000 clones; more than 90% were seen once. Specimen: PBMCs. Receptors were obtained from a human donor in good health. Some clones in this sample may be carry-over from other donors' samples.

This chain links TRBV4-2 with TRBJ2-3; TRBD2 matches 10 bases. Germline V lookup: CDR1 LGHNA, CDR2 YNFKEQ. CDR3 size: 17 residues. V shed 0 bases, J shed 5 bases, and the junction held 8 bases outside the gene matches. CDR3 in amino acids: CASSQDVLAGVVDTQYF. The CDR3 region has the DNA TGTGCCAGCAGCCAAGATGTTCTAGCGGGAGTGGTAGATACGCAGTATTTT.

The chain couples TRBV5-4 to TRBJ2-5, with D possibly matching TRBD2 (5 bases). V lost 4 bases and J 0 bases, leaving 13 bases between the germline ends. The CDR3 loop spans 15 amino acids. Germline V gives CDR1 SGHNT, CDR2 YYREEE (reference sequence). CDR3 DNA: TGTGCCAGCAGCGACCCACGGGGATACCAAGAGACCCAGTACTTC. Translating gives CASSDPRGYQETQYF.

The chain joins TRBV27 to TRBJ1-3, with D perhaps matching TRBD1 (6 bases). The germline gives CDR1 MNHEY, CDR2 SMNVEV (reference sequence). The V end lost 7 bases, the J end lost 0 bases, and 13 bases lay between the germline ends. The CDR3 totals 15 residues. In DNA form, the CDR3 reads TGTGCCAGCAAGAGACTGACAGGCTCTGGAAACACCATATATTTT. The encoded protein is CASKRLTGSGNTIYF.

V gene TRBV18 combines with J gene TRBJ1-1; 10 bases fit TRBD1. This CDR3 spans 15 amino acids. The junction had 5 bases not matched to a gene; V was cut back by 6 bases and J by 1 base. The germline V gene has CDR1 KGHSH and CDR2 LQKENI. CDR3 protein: CASSGGTGANTEAFF. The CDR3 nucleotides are TGTGCCAGCTCGGGCGGGACAGGGGCGAACACTGAAGCTTTCTTT. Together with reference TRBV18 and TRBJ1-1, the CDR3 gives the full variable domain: NAGVMQNPRHLVRRRGQEARLRCSPMKGHSHVYWYRQLPEEGLKFMVYLQKENIIDESGMPKERFSAEFPKEGPSILRIQQVVRGDSAAYFCASSGGTGANTEAFFGQGTRLTVV.

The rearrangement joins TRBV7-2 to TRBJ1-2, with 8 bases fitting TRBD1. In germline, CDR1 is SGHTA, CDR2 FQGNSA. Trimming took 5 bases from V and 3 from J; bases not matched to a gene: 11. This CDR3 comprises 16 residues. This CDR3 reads CASSLRDRIGDYGYTF. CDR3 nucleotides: TGTGCCAGCAGCCTCCGGGACAGGATTGGGGACTATGGCTACACCTTC.

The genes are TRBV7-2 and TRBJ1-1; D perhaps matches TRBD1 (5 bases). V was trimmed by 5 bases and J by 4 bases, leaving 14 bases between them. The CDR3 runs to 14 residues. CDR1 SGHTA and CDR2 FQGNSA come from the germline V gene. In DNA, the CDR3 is TGTGCCAGCAGCCCAAATCGGGGGGGCACTGAAGCTTTCTTT. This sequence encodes CASSPNRGGTEAFF. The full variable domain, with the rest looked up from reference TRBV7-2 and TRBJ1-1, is GAGVSQSPSNKVTEKGKDVELRCDPISGHTALYWYRQSLGQGLEFLIYFQGNSAPDKSGLPSDRFSAERTGGSVSTLTIQRTQQEDSAVYLCASSPNRGGTEAFFGQGTRLTVV.

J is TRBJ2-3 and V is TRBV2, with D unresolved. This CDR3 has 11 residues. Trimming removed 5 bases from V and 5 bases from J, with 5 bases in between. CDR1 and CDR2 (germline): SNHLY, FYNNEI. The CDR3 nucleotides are TGTGCCAGCAGTTTCGGAGATACGCAGTATTTT. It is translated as CASSFGDTQYF.

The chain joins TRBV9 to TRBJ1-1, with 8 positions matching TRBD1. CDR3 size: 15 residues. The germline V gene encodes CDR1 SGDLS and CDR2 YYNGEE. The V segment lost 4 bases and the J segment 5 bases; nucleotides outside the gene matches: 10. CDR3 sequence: CASSIRQDRDTEAFF. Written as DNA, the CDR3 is TGTGCCAGCAGCATAAGACAGGACAGGGATACTGAAGCTTTCTTT. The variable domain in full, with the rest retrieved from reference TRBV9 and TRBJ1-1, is DSGVTQTPKHLITATGQRVTLRCSPRSGDLSVYWYQQSLDQGLQFLIQYYNGEERAKGNILERFSAQQFPDLHSELNLSSLELGDSALYFCASSIRQDRDTEAFFGQGTRLTVV.

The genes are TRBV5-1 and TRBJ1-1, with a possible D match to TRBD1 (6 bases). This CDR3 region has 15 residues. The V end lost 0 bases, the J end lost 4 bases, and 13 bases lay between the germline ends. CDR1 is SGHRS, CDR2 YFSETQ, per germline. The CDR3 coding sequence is TGCGCCAGCAGCTTGGTTCCAGGGGTAAGCACTGAAGCTTTCTTT. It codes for CASSLVPGVSTEAFF.

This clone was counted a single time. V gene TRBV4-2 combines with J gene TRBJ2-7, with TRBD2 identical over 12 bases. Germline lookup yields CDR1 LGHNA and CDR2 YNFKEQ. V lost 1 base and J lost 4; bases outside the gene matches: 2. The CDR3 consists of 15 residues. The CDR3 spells CASSQALAGGYEQYF. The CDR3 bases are TGTGCCAGCAGCCAAGCCCTAGCGGGAGGGTACGAGCAGTACTTC.

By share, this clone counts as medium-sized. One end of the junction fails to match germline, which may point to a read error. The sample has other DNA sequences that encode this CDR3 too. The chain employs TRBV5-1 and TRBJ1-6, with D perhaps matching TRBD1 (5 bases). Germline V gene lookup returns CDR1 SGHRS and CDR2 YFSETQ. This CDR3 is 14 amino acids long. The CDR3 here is CASSLAGGYSPLHF. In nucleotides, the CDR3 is TGCGCCAGCAGTTTGGCCGGGGGTTATTCACCCCTCCACTTT.

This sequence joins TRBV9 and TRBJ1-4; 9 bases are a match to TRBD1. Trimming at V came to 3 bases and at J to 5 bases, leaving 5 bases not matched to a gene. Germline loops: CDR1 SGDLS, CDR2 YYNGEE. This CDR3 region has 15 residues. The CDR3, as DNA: TGTGCCAGCAGCGCTCGACAGGGGGTAAATGAAAAACTGTTTTTT. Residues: CASSARQGVNEKLFF.

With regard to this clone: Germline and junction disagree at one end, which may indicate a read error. CDR3 sequence (DNA): TGTGCCAGCAGTTTGGACGCCTACGAGTCAAACATTCAGTACTTC. It encodes CASSLDAYESNIQYF. The V call is TRBV5-8, the J call TRBJ2-4; no clear D gene. The CDR3 covers 15 residues. Germline CDR1 is SGHTS and CDR2 is YDEGEE.

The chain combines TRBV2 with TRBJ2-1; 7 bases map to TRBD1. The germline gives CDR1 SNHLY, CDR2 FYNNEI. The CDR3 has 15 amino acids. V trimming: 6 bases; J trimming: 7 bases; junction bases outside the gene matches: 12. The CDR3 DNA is TGTGCCAGCAGGGCACGGGCGACAGGGACGAATGAGCAGTTCTTC. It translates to CASRARATGTNEQFF. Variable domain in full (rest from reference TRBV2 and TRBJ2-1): EPEVTQTPSHQVTQMGQEVILRCVPISNHLYFYWYRQILGQKVEFLVSFYNNEISEKSEIFDDQFSVERPDGSNFTLKIRSTKLEDSAMYFCASRARATGTNEQFFGPGTRLTVL.

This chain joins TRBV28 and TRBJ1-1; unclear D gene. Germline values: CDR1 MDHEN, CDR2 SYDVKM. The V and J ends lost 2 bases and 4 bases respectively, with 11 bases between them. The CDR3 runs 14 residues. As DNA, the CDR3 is TGTGCCAGCAGTTTAACCGGAAGAGGCACTGAAGCTTTCTTT. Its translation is CASSLTGRGTEAFF.

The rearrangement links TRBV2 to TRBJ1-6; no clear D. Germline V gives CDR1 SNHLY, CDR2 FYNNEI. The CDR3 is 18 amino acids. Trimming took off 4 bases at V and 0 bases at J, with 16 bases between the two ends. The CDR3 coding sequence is TGTGCCAGCAGTGGAAGAGCAAGCATTGGCTCCTATAATTCACCCCTCCACTTT. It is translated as CASSGRASIGSYNSPLHF.

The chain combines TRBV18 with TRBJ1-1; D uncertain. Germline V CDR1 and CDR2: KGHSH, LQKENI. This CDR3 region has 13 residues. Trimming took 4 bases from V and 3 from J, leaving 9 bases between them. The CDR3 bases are TGTGCCAGCTCACAGAGCTTGGACACTGAAGCTTTCTTT. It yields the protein CASSQSLDTEAFF.

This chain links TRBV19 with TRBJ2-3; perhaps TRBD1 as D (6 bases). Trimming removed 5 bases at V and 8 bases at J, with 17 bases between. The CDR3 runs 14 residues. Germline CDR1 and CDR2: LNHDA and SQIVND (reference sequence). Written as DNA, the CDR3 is TGTGCCAGTAGTCCCCGACAGGCCCTCGGTACGCAGTATTTT. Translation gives CASSPRQALGTQYF.

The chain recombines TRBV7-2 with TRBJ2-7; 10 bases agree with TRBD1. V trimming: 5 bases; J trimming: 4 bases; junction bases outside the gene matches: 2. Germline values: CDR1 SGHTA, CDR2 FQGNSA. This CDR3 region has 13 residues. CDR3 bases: TGTGCCAGCAGCAAGGACAGGGGGTACGAGCAGTACTTC. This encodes CASSKDRGYEQYF.